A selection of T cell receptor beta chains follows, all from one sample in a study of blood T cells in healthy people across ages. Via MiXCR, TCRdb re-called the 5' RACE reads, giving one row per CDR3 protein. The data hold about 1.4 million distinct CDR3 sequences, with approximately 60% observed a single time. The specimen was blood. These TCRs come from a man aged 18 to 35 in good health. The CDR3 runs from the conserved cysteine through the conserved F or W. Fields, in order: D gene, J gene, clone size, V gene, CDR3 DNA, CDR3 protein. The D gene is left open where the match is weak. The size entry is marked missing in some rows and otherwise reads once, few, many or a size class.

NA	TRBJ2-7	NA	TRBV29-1	TGCAGCGTTGAAGTAAGGGGTTTGGTCTACGAGCAGTACTTC	CSVEVRGLVYEQYF
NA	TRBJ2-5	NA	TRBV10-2	TGCGCCAGCGAGGGGAATCGACAAGAGACCCAGTACTTC	CASEGNRQETQYF
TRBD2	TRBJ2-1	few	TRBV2	TGTGCCAGCACCGATCCTCCGGGGGGGTTTTCGAATGAGCAGTTCTTC	CASTDPPGGFSNEQFF
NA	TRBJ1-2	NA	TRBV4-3	TGCGCCAGCAGCCAAGCGCAGGGTGGATATGGCTACACCTTC	CASSQAQGGYGYTF
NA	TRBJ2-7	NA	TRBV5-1	TGCGCCAGCAGCTTGTCCGGCGCCTCAAAGGGTACCTACGAGCAGTACTTC	CASSLSGASKGTYEQYF
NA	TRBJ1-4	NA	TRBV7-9	TGTGCCAGCAGCCCACCCAATGATGAAAAACTGTTTTTT	CASSPPNDEKLFF
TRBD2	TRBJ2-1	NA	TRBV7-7	TGTGCCAGCAGCTCTGTAAAACTAGCGGCGGAGACCCAGTTCTTC	CASSSVKLAAETQFF
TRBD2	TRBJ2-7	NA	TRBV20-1	TGCAGTGCTAGTACGGGGAGGGCCCAGTACTTC	CSASTGRAQYF
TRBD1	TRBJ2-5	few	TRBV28	TGTGCCAGCAGTACAGGGGGTGTAGAGACCCAGTACTTC	CASSTGGVETQYF
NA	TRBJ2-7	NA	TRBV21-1	TGTGCCAGCAGCCCCCAAGGCGGTACGGTCTACGAGCAGTACTTC	CASSPQGGTVYEQYF
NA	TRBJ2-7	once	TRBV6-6	TGTGCCAGCTCCTCCGGGGTCCCGGGTTTCTACGAGCAGTACTTC	CASSSGVPGFYEQYF
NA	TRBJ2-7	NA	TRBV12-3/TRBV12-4	TGTGCCAGCAGTTCCCCGGGTTTCAGCTCCTACAATGAGCAGTACTTC	CASSSPGFSSYNEQYF
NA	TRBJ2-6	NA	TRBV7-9	TGTGCCAGCAGCTTAGGGTACAGGAACTCTGGGGCCAACGTCCTGACTTTC	CASSLGYRNSGANVLTF
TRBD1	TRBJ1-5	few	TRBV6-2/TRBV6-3	TGTGCCAGCAGTACGACAGGGGGCGGGCAGCCCCAGCATTTT	CASSTTGGGQPQHF
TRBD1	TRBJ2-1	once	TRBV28	TGTGCCAGCAGTTTGACACCGGGACAGGGACGGAATGAGCAGTTCTTC	CASSLTPGQGRNEQFF
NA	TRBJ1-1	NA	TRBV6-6	TGTGCCAGCAGTTATGCAGGTGGCGCTGAAGCTTTCTTT	CASSYAGGAEAFF
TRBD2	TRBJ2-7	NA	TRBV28	TGTGCCAGCAACCCGGGGGGGCCGTATAAAGAGCAGTACTTC	CASNPGGPYKEQYF
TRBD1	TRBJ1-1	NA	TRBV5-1	TGCGCCAGCAGCGGAACCGGGACAGAAGGCACTGAAGCTTTCTTT	CASSGTGTEGTEAFF
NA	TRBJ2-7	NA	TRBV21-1	TGTGCCAGCGAATATCCGGACAGGCCTCAGTACTTC	CASEYPDRPQYF
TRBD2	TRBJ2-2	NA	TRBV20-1	TGCAGTGCTAGAGATAGCCTAGCGGAGAACACCGGGGAGCTGTTTTTT	CSARDSLAENTGELFF
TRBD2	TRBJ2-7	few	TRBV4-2	TGTGCCAGCAGCCAAGCCCCGGGACTAGCGGGATACGAGCAGTACTTC	CASSQAPGLAGYEQYF
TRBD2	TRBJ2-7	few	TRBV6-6	TGTGCCACTAAGCGGGGAGACCTCTACGAGCAGTACTTC	CATKRGDLYEQYF
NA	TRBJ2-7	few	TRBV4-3	TGCGCCAGCAGCCAAGCCCCGGGGGGCCACGAGCAGTACTTC	CASSQAPGGHEQYF
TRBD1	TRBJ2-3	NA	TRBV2	TGTGCCAGCAGCTACCGGACAGGGGGCTTTGGAGATACGCAGTATTTT	CASSYRTGGFGDTQYF
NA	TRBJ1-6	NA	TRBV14	TGTGCCAGCAGCTCGTGGAGTTTCAAGCGTTCACCCCTCCACTTT	CASSSWSFKRSPLHF
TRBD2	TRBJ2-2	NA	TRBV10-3	TGTGCCATCAGCGCGGGGGGCTACACCGGGGAGCTGTTTTTT	CAISAGGYTGELFF
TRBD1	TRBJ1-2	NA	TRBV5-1	TGCGCCAGCAGCTTGGAAACAGGGGAGACCTATGGCTACACCTTC	CASSLETGETYGYTF
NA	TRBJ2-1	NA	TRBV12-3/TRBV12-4	TGTGCCAGCAGTTCACAGCGGACCTACAATGAGCAGTTCTTC	CASSSQRTYNEQFF
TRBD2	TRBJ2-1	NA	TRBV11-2	TGTGCCAGCAGCTTAGATGATCGTTTGACTAGCGGGAGGCCGGAGGATGAGCAGTTCTTC	CASSLDDRLTSGRPEDEQFF
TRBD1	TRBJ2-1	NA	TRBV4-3	TGCGCCAGCAGCCGCGGGACAGGGCCGACCAATGAGCAGTTCTTC	CASSRGTGPTNEQFF
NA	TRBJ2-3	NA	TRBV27	TGTGCCAGCAGTCCTTACCTCGGACAGAACTCGGATACGCAGTATTTT	CASSPYLGQNSDTQYF
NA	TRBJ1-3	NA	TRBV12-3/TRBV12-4	TGTGCCAGCGCCTCAGTACCGAGAATTCACTCTGGAAACACCATATATTTT	CASASVPRIHSGNTIYF
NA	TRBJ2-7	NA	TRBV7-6	TGTGCCAGCAGCCACTACTCCTACGAGCAGTACTTC	CASSHYSYEQYF
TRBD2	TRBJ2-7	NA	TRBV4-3	TGCGCCAGCAGCCAAAGCGGGGGGGGCTCCTACGAGCAGTACTTC	CASSQSGGGSYEQYF
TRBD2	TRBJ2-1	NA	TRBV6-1	TGTGCCAGCAGCCCTGCGGGGGGGCCTGAGCAGCTCTTC	CASSPAGGPEQLF
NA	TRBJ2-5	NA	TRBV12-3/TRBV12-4	TGTGCCAGCAGTGTTACTAGGGAGACCCAGTACTTC	CASSVTRETQYF
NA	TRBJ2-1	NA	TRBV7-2	TGTGCCAGCAGCTTACGCAGTTTGGTCTACAATGAGCAGTTCTTC	CASSLRSLVYNEQFF
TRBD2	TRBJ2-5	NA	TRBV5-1	TGCGCCAGCAGCTTGGTTATCGGGAGGGCGTCGGGGAATGAGCAGTACTTC	CASSLVIGRASGNEQYF
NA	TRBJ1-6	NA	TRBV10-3	TGTGCCATCAGTGAGTCTGGGGAGACCTATAATTCACCCCTCCACTTT	CAISESGETYNSPLHF
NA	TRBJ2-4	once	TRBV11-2	TGTGCCAGCAGCTTAAAAGGGAGATGGACCAAAAACATTCAGTACTTC	CASSLKGRWTKNIQYF
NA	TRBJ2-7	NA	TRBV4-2	TGTGCCAGCAGCCAAGAGGGCGGTGAAGCCTACGAGCAGTACTTC	CASSQEGGEAYEQYF